This T cell receptor beta chain was sequenced during a study of T cells after yellow fever vaccination. This clonotype has just a few counts. From the 5' RACE reads, TCRdb called clonotypes with MiXCR, one entry per CDR3 protein. The sample shows 300,000 or so distinct CDR3 sequences, around 6.8% of them seen only once. Between the trimmed V and J ends, which lost 1 base and 5 bases, there was a span of 9 bases. The CDR3 is 13 amino acids. The V and J genes are TRBV12-3 or TRBV12-4 and TRBJ2-7; no firm D call. The receptor comes from a man aged 18 to 35 who received the YFV17D yellow fever vaccine. The sequencing used PBMCs, collected about 49 days after the first yellow fever vaccination. The CDR3 sequence is CASSLDRQNEQYF. The CDR3 DNA follows: TGTGCCAGCAGTTTAGATAGGCAGAACGAGCAGTACTTC.